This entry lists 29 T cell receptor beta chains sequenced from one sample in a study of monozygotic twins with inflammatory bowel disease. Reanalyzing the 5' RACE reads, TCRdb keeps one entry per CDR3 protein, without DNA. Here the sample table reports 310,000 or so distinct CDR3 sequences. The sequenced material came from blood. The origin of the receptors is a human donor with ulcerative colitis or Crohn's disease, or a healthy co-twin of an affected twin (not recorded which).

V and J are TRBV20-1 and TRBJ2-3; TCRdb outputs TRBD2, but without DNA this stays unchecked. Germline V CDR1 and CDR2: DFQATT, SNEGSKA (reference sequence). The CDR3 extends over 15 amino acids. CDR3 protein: CSASSSGGAGDTQYF.

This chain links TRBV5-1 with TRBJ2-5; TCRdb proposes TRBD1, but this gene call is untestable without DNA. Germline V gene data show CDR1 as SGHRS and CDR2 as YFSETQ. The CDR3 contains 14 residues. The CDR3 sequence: CASSLGQAKETQYF.

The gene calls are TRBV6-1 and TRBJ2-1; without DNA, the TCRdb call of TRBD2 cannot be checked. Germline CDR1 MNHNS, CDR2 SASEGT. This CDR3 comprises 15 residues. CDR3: CATAARTSGRDEQFF.

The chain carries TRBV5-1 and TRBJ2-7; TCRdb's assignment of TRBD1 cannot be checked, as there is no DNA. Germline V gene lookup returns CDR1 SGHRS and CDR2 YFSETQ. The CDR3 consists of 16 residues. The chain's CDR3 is CASSSHTGTGGDEQYF.

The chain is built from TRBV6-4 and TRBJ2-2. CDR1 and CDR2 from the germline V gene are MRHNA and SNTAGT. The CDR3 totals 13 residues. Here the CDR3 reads CASSDSSPGELFF.

The CDR3 spells CASRQGAGNTIYF. The chain recombines TRBV27 with TRBJ1-3; as DNA is missing, the TRBD1 call by TCRdb cannot be tested. Germline V gene data show CDR1 as MNHEY and CDR2 as SMNVEV (reference sequence). The CDR3 is 13 residues long.

Here the CDR3 reads CASSTNKVGGSTDTQYF. This sequence joins TRBV5-1 and TRBJ2-3; TCRdb designates TRBD2, a call that cannot be tested without DNA. In germline, CDR1 is SGHRS, CDR2 YFSETQ. CDR3 size: 17 residues. Full variable domain (remainder filled in from reference TRBV5-1 and TRBJ2-3): KAGVTQTPRYLIKTRGQQVTLSCSPISGHRSVSWYQQTPGQGLQFLFEYFSETQRNKGNFPGRFSGRQFSNSRSEMNVSTLELGDSALYLCASSTNKVGGSTDTQYFGPGTRLTVL.

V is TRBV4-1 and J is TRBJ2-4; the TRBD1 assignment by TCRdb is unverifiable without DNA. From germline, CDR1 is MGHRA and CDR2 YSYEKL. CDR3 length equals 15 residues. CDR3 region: CASSDYRGGGDIQYF.

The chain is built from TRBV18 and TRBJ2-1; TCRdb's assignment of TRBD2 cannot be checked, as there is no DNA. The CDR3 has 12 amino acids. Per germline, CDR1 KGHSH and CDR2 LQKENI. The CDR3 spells CASSGGNNEQFF.

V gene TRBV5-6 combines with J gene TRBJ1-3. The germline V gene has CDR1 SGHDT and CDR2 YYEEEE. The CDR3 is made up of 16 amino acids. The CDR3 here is CASSVGWGDSGNTIYF.

The CDR3 protein is CASSFSELAGVENEQFF. J is TRBJ2-1 and V is TRBV5-1; TCRdb's D call, TRBD2, is unchecked because there is no DNA. Germline V gene sequence: CDR1 SGHRS, CDR2 YFSETQ. This CDR3 has 17 residues.

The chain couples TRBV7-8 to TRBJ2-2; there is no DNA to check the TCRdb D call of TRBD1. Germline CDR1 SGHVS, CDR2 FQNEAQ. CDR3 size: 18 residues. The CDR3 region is CASSFALPMDITTGELFF.

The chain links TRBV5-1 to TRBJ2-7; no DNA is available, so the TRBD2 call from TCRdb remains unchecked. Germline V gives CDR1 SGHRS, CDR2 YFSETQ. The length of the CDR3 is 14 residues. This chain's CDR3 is CASSFGGPVDEQYF.

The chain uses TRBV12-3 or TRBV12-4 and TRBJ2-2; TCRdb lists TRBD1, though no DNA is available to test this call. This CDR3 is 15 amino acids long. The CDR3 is CASSLRGSNTGELFF.

The CDR3 protein is CASSLVSTGGPPGELFF. This chain links TRBV5-1 with TRBJ2-2; TCRdb's assignment of TRBD1 cannot be checked, as there is no DNA. Looked up from germline, CDR1 is SGHRS and CDR2 is YFSETQ. CDR3 size: 17 residues.

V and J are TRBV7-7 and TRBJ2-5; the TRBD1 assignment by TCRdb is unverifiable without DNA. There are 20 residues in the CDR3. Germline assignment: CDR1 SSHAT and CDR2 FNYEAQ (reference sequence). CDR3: CASSSTKTGGTFPLQETQYF.

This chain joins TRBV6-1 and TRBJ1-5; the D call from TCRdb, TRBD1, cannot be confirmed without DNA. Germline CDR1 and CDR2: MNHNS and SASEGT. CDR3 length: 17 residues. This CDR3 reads CASSETWGPTSIQPQHF.

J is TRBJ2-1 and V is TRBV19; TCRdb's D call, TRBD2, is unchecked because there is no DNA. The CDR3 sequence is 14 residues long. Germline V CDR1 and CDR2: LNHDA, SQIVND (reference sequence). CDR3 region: CASSEAGGYNEQFF.

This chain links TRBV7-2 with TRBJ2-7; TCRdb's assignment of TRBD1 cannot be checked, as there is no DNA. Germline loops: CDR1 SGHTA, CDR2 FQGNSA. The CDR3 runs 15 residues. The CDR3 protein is CASSPRTGPSYEQYF.

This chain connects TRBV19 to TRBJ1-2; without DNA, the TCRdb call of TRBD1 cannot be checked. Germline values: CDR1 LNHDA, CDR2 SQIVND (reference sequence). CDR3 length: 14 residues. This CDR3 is CASSFGQGAYGYTF.

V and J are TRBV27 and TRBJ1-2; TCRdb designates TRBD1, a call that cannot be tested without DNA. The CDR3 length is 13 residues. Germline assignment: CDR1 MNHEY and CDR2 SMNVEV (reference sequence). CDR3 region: CASSLGGNYGYPF.

The CDR3 here is CASSELPGQGSDTQYF. This chain uses TRBV25-1 with TRBJ2-3; absent DNA, TCRdb's TRBD1 call cannot be checked. The CDR3 is 16 residues long. Germline V gene sequence: CDR1 MGHDK, CDR2 SYGVNS.

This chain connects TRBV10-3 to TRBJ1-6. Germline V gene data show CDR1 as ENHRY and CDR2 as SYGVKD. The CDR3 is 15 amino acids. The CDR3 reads CAISDSLILGSPLHF.

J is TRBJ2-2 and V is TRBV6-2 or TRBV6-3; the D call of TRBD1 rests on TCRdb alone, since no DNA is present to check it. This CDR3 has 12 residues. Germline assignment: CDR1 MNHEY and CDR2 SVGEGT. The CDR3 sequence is CASSWAGGELFF.

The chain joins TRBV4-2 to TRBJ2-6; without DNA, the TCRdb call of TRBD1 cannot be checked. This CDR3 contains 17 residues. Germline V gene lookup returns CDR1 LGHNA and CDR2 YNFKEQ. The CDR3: CASTPQGTGYGANVLTF.

The CDR3 sequence: CSARIVMNTEAFF. The chain links TRBV20-1 to TRBJ1-1. This CDR3 contains 13 residues. Germline assignment: CDR1 DFQATT and CDR2 SNEGSKA (reference sequence).

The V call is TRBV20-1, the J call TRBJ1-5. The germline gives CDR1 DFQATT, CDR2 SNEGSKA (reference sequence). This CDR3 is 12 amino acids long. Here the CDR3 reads CSAVVGNQPQHF.

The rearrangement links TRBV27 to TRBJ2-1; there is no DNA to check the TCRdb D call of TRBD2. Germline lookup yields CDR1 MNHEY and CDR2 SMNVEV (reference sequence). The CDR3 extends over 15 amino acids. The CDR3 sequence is CASSLGLAGDNEQFF.

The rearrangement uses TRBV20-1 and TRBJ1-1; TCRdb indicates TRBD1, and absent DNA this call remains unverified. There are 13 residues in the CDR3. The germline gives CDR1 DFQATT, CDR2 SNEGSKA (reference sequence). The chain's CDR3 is CSARGTGAHEAFF.